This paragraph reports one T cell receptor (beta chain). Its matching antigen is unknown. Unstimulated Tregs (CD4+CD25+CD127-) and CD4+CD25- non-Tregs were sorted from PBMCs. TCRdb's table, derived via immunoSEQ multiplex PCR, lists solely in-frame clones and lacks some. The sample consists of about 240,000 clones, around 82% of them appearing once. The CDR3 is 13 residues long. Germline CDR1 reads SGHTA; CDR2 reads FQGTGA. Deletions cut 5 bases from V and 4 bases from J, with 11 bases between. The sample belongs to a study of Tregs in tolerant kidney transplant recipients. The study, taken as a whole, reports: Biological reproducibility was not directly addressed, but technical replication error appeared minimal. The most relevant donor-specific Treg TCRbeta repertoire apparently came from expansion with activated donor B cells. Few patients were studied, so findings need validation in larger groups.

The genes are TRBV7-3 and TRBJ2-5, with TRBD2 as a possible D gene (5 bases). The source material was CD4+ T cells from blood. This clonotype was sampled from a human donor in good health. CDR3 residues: CASSIQGGETQYF. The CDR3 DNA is TGTGCCAGCAGCATACAAGGAGGAGAGACCCAGTACTTC.